This TCR beta chain is drawn from a study of blood T cell repertoires in COVID-19 (dated by TCRdb to about 2020). Turning to the overall study: Collaborator samples came from the United States, Italy and Spain and covered acute and convalescent phases of COVID-19. Nearly every sample came with metadata listing a de-identified subject ID, COVID-19 status, age in years and sex. Deeply sampled blood TCRbeta repertoires from subjects exposed to, actively infected with, or recovered from COVID-19 were included in the dataset. The material from the prospective study consisted of cDNA or gDNA derived from T cells, B-cell-depleted T cells, or PBMCs. A freely available public database, intended as a resource for researchers studying the immune response to SARS-CoV-2, is where the repertoires were released. The samples were drawn from the first 160 participants of the ongoing ImmuneRACE study and from 950 to 1,500 subjects provided by 6 global collaborators. Where HLA class I and class II types were available, the types were taken from metadata supplied by the sample provider, not from assay-based typing.

Note on this clone: Its cognate antigen has yet to be identified. One base away there is no much larger clone; base qualities are not given.

Counted from cysteine to phenylalanine, this CDR3 has 15 amino acids. Of all the DNA, just the CDR3 is kept, 45 bases in frame from base 1. V is pruned by 2 bases and J by 7 bases, leaving 10 bases of the junction without a gene match. The germline V gene supplies CDR1 KGHSH and CDR2 LQKENI. TCRbeta CDR3 regions were amplified from genomic DNA using the immunoSEQ Assay, a bias-controlled multiplex PCR. In the original analysis: The number of nucleated cells in each sample was estimated from the amplification of reference gene primers within the assay. Sequence reads were collapsed and filtered to measure the absolute abundance of every unique TCRbeta CDR3 rearrangement. For each sample, productive Simpson clonality was calculated by taking the square root of Simpson's diversity index across productive rearrangements. Sourced from immuneACCESS, this table was stored by TCRdb with only in-frame sequences that have V and J called. A share of the clones is absent; for the studies checked, an unresolved V gene accounts for under half, and the remainder has no known explanation. V, J and clone size were drawn from that table, and D and trimming were deduced from the DNA. Present in this sample are about 170,000 clones, approximately 80% of which were seen just once. The biggest ten clones account for approximately 14% of the sample.

One collaborating source in Seattle enrolled patients during active infection and followed them longitudinally through the course of disease. Whole blood was collected in K2EDTA tubes by collaborating institutions according to the institutions' own protocols. For TCRbeta analysis, collaborators shipped samples as frozen whole blood, isolated PBMCs, or DNA extracted from either of those sample types. The research as a whole found: Clinical and demographic metadata were provided uncurated, with the amount varying by source and participant.

Sequences were obtained from peripheral blood. This receptor was identified in a woman in her seventies with COVID-19, enrolled during active disease. The chain employs TRBV18 and TRBJ1-1, with 7 bases matching TRBD1. DNA sequence: TGTGCCAGCTCACCAAGAGGGACAGAGGATAGTGAAGCTTTCTTT. Translated, this is CASSPRGTEDSEAFF.